One sample yielded the 10 T cell receptor beta chains listed below, sequenced in a study of blood T cell repertoires in COVID-19 (dated by TCRdb to between 2020 and 2021). The library came from the immunoSEQ multiplex PCR assay. Drawn from immuneACCESS, this table holds only the in-frame rearrangements with V and J called that TCRdb kept. Clones are partly lost; checked studies trace under half to an unresolved V gene and leave the rest unexplained. The sample records about 250,000 clones, approximately 84% of which are singletons. 1.5% to 2% of the sample is in the top ten clones. The sample comprised PBMCs or T cells enriched from blood (not recorded which). These receptors originate from a man aged 35-49 years who had recovered from COVID-19.

The rearrangement links TRBV15 to TRBJ2-1; D is perhaps TRBD1 (6 bases). Germline CDR1 LNHNV, CDR2 YYDKDF (reference sequence). The V end lost 0 bases, the J end lost 3 bases, and 12 bases lay between the germline ends. This CDR3 region has 16 residues. The CDR3 DNA is TGTGCCACCAGCAGAGATGGTCAGGGGAACTACAATGAGCAGTTCTTC. It specifies CATSRDGQGNYNEQFF.

The chain uses TRBV5-6 and TRBJ1-2; D gene uncertain. The CDR3 is 13 residues long. V gave up 2 bases and J gave up 4 bases, with 9 bases separating them. Looked up from germline, CDR1 is SGHDT and CDR2 is YYEEEE. CDR3 nucleotide sequence: TGTGCCAGCAGCTTTGAGGGAGGCTATGGCTACACCTTC. The encoded protein is CASSFEGGYGYTF.

This chain uses TRBV7-2 with TRBJ2-1, with a weak D call TRBD2 (5 bases). Germline V CDR1 and CDR2: SGHTA, FQGNSA. CDR3 size: 11 residues. Trimming took off 3 bases at V and 16 bases at J, with 13 bases between the two ends. Here the CDR3 DNA reads TGTGCCAGCAGCTTGGAGGTTGATTTATTCTTC. The encoded protein is CASSLEVDLFF.

The rearrangement joins TRBV27 to TRBJ1-2; perhaps TRBD1 as D (6 bases). The V end lost 3 bases, the J end lost 4 bases, and 15 bases lay between the germline ends. The CDR3 sequence is 15 residues long. Germline CDR1 MNHEY, CDR2 SMNVEV (reference sequence). CDR3: CASSFFSTGIYGYTF. The DNA for the CDR3 is TGTGCCAGCAGTTTTTTCTCTACAGGGATCTATGGCTACACCTTC.

The chain joins TRBV4-1 to TRBJ2-2, with D perhaps TRBD2 (6 bases). This CDR3 has 13 amino acids. Germline V CDR1 and CDR2: MGHRA, YSYEKL. Trimming took 3 bases from V and 5 from J, leaving 7 bases between them. The CDR3 region has the DNA TGCGCCAGCAGCCAGGCGGGGACCGGGGAGCTGTTTTTT. Translated: CASSQAGTGELFF.

The V and J genes are TRBV6-5 and TRBJ1-1, with D unclear. The CDR3 covers 13 residues. Trimming removed 3 bases at V and 1 base at J, with 6 bases between. Germline loops: CDR1 MNHEY, CDR2 SVGAGI. CDR3: CASSYLSNTEAFF. DNA for the CDR3: TGTGCCAGCAGTTATTTATCGAACACTGAAGCTTTCTTT.

The chain's CDR3 is CASSPPQGANQPQHF. CDR3 sequence (DNA): TGTGCCAGCTCCCCCCCACAGGGGGCGAATCAGCCCCAGCATTTT. This chain joins TRBV28 and TRBJ1-5; 9 bases align to TRBD1. Trimming removed 8 bases from V and 4 bases from J; junction bases left unmatched: 9. This CDR3 spans 15 amino acids. Germline CDR1 and CDR2: MDHEN and SYDVKM.

V usage is TRBV30 and J usage is TRBJ2-2, with D possibly TRBD2 on 7 matching bases. V was clipped by 0 bases and J by 1 base, with 9 bases between them. Germline V gene data show CDR1 as GTSNPN and CDR2 as SVGIG (reference sequence). The CDR3 is 15 residues long. This CDR3 is CAWSVGGVNTGELFF. CDR3 sequence (DNA): TGTGCCTGGAGTGTAGGGGGGGTGAACACCGGGGAGCTGTTTTTT.

This clone has just a few counts. The genes are TRBV15 and TRBJ1-1; TRBD1 is a possible D gene (6 bases). From germline, CDR1 is LNHNV and CDR2 YYDKDF (reference sequence). This CDR3 spans 15 amino acids. Trimming took off 6 bases at V and 2 bases at J, with 16 bases between the two ends. The chain's CDR3 is CATSPLGHSNTEAFF. The CDR3, as DNA: TGTGCCACCAGTCCCTTGGGACATAGCAACACTGAAGCTTTCTTT. The variable domain in full, with the rest retrieved from reference TRBV15 and TRBJ1-1, is DAMVIQNPRYQVTQFGKPVTLSCSQTLNHNVMYWYQQKSSQAPKLLFHYYDKDFNNEADTPDNFQSRRPNTSFCFLDIRSPGLGDTAMYLCATSPLGHSNTEAFFGQGTRLTVV.

This clone was counted once. The chain uses TRBV5-1 and TRBJ2-1, with a possible D match to TRBD2 (5 bases). CDR1 is SGHRS and CDR2 is YFSETQ in the germline V gene. Trimming cost V 0 bases and J 4 bases, with 8 bases left between them. CDR3 length: 14 residues. Written as DNA, the CDR3 is TGCGCCAGCAGCTTGGGCGGGCCATACAATGAGCAGTTCTTC. Translating it yields CASSLGGPYNEQFF.